This TCR beta chain was sequenced during a study of shared clonotypes between healthy human individuals. Positively selected for CCR7, the CD45RO-negative cells used as naive CD8 cells excluded terminally differentiated effector memory CD45RA+ cells. About this clone: Its antigen remains unknown.

Each subset's genomic DNA was shared equally among a number of immunoSEQ plates. The authors loaded roughly 180 ng DNA, some 32,000 T cell genomes, into sorted-subset replicate PCRs. Here immunoSEQ multiplex PCR was the method, and the copy in TCRdb shows in-frame clones only, minus some. The sample includes about 2.1 million clones, around 93% of them seen just once. Findings and caveats of the study: For naive CD4 cells, roughly 5% of clonotypes were shared across a few donors.

The CDR3 consists of 16 residues. Germline V gene sequence: CDR1 LGHNA, CDR2 YSLEER. Trimming pared 1 base from V and 0 bases from J, leaving 13 bases between. The material sequenced was naive CD8+ T cells from PBMCs. The chain employs TRBV4-3 and TRBJ2-7; possibly TRBD2 for D (5 bases). The TCR originated in a young man in good health. Some clones in this sample may be carry-over from other donors' samples. CDR3 DNA sequence: TGCGCCAGCAGCCAAGTTTACGGGAATAGCTCCTACGAGCAGTACTTC. Translation gives CASSQVYGNSSYEQYF.